The entry below describes one T cell receptor (beta chain). Per the original methods: Amplification from reference gene primers served as the basis for estimated nucleated cell counts. Here immunoSEQ multiplex PCR was the method, and the copy in TCRdb shows in-frame clones only, minus some. The V and J calls and clone size were taken over from that table, and D and trimming were inferred from the DNA. The sample has 120,000 to 150,000 clones; 80% to 90% are singletons. This specimen belongs to a study of blood T cell repertoires in COVID-19. Study details: Acute and convalescent COVID-19 samples came from the United States, Italy and Spain.

V lost 0 bases to trimming and J lost 3 bases; unmatched junction nucleotides: 7. The CDR3 spans 16 residues. Looked up from germline, CDR1 is SGHRS and CDR2 is YFSETQ. This TCR was sampled from an older woman with active COVID-19. Sequenced sample: peripheral blood. The V gene is TRBV5-1, the J gene TRBJ2-5, with 8 bases matching TRBD2. CDR3 region: CASSLEATSGEETQYF. In DNA form, the CDR3 reads TGCGCCAGCAGCTTGGAGGCCACTAGCGGCGAAGAGACCCAGTACTTC.